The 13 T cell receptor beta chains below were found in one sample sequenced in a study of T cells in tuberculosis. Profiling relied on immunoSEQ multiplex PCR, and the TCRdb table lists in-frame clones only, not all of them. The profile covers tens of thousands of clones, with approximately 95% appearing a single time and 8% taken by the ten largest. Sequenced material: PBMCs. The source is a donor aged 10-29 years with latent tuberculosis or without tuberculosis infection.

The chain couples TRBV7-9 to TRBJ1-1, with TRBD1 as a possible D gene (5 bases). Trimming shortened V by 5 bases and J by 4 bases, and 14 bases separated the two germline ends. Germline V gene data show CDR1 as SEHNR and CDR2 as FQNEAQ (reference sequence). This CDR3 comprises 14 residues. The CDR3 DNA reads TGTGCCAGCAGCCCGCCGGGGGGAAGCACTGAAGCTTTCTTT. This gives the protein CASSPPGGSTEAFF.

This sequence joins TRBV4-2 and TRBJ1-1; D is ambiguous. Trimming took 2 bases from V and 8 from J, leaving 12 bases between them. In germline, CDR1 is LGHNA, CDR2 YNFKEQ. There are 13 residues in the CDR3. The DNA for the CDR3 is TGTGCCAGCAGCCAACCGGGGTCTGAGGAAGCTTTCTTT. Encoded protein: CASSQPGSEEAFF.

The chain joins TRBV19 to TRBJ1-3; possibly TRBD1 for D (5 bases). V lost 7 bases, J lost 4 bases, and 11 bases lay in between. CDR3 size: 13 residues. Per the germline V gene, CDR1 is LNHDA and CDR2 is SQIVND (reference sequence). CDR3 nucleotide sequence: TGTGCCAGTATCCCCCCAGGGGGAAACACCATATATTTT. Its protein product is CASIPPGGNTIYF.

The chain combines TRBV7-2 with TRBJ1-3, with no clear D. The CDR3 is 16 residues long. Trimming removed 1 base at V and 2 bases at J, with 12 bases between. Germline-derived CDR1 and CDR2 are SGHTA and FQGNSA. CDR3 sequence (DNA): TGTGCCAGCAGCTTAGAGGCCAGGTGGGCTGGAAACACCATATATTTT. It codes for CASSLEARWAGNTIYF.

The CDR3 DNA follows: TGTGCCTGGAGTCCAAAAGGGACAGGGGGAGAGACCCAGTACTTC. This codes for CAWSPKGTGGETQYF. The chain is built from TRBV30 and TRBJ2-5, with 11 bases fitting TRBD1. Germline trimming cut 2 bases from V and 4 bases from J; bases unmatched to any gene: 6. Germline-derived CDR1 and CDR2 are GTSNPN and SVGIG (reference sequence). The CDR3 is 15 amino acids.

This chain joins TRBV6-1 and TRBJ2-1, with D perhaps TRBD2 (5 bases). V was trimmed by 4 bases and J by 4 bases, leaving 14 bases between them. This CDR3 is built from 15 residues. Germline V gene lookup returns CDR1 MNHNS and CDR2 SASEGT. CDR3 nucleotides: TGTGCCAGCAGTGTTGTTAGCGTCAGATACAATGAGCAGTTCTTC. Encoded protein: CASSVVSVRYNEQFF.

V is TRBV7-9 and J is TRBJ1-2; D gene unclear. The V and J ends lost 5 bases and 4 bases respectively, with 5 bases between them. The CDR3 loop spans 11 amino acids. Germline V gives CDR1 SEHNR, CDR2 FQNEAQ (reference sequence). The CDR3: CASSPGYGYTF. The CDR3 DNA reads TGTGCCAGCAGCCCGGGCTATGGCTACACCTTC.

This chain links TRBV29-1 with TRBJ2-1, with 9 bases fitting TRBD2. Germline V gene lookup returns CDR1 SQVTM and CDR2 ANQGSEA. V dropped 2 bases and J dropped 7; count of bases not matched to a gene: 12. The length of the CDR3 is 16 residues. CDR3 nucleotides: TGCAGCGTTGAACCCCACGCGGGAGGGTTTAGAAATGAGCAGTTCTTC. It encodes CSVEPHAGGFRNEQFF.

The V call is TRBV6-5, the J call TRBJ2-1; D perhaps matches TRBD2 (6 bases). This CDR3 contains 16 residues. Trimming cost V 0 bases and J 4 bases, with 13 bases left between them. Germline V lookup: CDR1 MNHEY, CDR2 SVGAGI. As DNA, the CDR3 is TGTGCCAGCAGTTACTCAACGGGAGCACTATACAATGAGCAGTTCTTC. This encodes CASSYSTGALYNEQFF.

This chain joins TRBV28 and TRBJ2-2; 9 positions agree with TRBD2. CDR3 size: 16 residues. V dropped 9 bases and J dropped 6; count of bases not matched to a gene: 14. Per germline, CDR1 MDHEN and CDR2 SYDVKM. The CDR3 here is CASNLAGLIGAGELFF. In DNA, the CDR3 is TGTGCCAGTAATCTAGCGGGATTGATAGGGGCCGGGGAGCTGTTTTTT.

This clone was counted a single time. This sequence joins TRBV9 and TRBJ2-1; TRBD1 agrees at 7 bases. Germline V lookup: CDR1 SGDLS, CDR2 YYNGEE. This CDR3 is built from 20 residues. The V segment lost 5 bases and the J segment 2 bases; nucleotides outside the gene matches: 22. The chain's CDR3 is CASRDVGGQKSRGPYNEQFF. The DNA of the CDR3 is TGTGCCAGCAGGGACGTAGGGGGACAGAAGTCTCGGGGCCCCTACAATGAGCAGTTCTTC.

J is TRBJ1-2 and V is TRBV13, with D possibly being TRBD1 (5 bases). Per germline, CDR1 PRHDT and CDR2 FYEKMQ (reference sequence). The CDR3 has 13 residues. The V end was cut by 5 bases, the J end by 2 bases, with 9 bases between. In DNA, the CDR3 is TGTGCCAGCAGCCAGACAGAAAACTATGGCTACACCTTC. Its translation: CASSQTENYGYTF.

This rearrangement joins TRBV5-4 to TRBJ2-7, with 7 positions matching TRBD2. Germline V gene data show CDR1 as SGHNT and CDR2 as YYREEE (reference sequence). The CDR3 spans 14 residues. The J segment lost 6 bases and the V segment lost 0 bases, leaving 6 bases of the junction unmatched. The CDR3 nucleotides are TGTGCCAGCAGCTTGGATCCAGCGGGAACCGAGCAGTACTTC. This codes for CASSLDPAGTEQYF. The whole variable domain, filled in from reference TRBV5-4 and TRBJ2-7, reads ETGVTQSPTHLIKTRGQQVTLRCSSQSGHNTVSWYQQALGQGPQFIFQYYREEENGRGNFPPRFSGLQFPNYSSELNVNALELDDSALYLCASSLDPAGTEQYFGPGTRLTVT.